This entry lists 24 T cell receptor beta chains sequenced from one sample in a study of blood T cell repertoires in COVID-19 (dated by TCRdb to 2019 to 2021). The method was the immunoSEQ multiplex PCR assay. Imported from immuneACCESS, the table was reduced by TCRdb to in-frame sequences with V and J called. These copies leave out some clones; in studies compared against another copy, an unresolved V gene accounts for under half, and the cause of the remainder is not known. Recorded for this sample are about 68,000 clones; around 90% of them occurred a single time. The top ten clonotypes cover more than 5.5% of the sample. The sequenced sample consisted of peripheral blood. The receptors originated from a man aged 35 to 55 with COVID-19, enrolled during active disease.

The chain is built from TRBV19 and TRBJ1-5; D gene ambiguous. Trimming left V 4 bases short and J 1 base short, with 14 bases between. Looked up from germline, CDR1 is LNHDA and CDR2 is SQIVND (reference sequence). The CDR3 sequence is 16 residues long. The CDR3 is CASSRGGVTSNQPQHF. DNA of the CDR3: TGTGCCAGTAGTAGGGGAGGAGTAACAAGCAATCAGCCCCAGCATTTT.

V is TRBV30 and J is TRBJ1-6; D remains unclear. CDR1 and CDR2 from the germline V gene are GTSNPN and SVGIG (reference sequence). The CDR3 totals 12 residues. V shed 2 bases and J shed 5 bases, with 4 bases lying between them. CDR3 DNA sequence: TGTGCCTGGAGTCGGGATAATTCACCCCTCCACTTT. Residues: CAWSRDNSPLHF. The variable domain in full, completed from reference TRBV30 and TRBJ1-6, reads SQTIHQWPATLVQPVGSPLSLECTVEGTSNPNLYWYRQAAGRGLQLLFYSVGIGQISSEVPQNLSASRPQDRQFILSSKKLLLSDSGFYLCAWSRDNSPLHFGNGTRLTVT.

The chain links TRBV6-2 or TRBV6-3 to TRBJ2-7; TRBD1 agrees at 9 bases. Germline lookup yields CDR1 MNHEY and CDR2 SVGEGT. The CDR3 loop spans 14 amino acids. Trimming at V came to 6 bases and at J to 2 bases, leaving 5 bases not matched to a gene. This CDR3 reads CASSRYRGPYEQYF. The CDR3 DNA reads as TGTGCCAGCAGCCGTTACAGGGGGCCCTACGAGCAGTACTTC.

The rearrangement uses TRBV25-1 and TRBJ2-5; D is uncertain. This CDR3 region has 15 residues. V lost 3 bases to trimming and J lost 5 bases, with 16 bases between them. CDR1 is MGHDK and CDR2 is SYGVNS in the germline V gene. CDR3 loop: CASSDPSRGGETQYF. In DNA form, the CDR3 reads TGTGCCAGCAGTGACCCAAGCCGCGGTGGCGAGACCCAGTACTTC.

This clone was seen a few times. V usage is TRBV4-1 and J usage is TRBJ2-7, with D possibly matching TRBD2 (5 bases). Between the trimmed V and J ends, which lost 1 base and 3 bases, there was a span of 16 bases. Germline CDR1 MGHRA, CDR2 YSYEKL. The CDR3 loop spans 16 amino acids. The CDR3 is CASSQGSGATHYEQYF. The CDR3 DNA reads TGCGCCAGCAGCCAAGGGAGCGGAGCGACCCACTACGAGCAGTACTTC.

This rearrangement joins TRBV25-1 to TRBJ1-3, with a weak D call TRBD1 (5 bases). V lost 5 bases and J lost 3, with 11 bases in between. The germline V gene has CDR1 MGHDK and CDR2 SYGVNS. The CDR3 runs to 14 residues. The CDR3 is CASSPRTFGNTIYF. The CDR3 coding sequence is TGTGCCAGCAGTCCCCGGACATTTGGAAACACCATATATTTT.

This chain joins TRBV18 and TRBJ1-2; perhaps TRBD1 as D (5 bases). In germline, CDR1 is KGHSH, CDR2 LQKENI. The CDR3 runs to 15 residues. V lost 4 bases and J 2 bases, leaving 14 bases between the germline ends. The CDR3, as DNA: TGTGCCAGCTCACGAGGCGTCGCAGGGAACTATGGCTACACCTTC. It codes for CASSRGVAGNYGYTF.

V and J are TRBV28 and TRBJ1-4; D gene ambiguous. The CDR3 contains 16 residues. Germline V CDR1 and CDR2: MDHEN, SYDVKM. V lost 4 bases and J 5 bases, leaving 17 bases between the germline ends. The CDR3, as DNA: TGTGCCAGCAGTTCGCTCGGTCCCGCGATAAATGAAAAACTGTTTTTT. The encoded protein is CASSSLGPAINEKLFF.

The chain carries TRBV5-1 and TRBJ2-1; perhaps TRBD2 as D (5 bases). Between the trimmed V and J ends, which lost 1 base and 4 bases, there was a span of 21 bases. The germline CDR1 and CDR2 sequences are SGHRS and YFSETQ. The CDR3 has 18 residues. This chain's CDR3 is CASSLSGKNRLTYNEQFF. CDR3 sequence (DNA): TGCGCCAGCAGCTTGTCGGGGAAGAACCGCCTGACATACAATGAGCAGTTCTTC.

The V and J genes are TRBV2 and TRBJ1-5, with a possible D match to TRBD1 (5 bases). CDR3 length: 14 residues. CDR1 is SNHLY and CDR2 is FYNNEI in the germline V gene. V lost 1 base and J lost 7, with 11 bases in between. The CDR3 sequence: CASSEEAGMQPQHF. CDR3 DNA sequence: TGTGCCAGCAGTGAAGAGGCAGGGATGCAGCCCCAGCATTTT.

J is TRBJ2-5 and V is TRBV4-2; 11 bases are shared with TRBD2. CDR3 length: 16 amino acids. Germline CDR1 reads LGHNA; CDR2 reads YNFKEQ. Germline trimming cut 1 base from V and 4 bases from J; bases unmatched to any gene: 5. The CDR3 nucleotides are TGTGCCAGCAGCCAAGCGGCACTAGCGGGGGTAGAGACCCAGTACTTC. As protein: CASSQAALAGVETQYF.

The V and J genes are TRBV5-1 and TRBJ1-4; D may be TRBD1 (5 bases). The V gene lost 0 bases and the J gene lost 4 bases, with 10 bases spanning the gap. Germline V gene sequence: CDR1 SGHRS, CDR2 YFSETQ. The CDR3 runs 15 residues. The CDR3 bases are TGCGCCAGCAGCTTGGGCGGGACGGGTAATGAAAAACTGTTTTTT. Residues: CASSLGGTGNEKLFF.

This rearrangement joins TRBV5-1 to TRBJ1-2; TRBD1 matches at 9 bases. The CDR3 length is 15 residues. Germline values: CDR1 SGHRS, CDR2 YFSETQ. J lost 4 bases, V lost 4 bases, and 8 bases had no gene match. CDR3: CASSQRQGEGYGYTF. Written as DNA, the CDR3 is TGCGCCAGCAGCCAGAGACAGGGGGAGGGCTATGGCTACACCTTC.

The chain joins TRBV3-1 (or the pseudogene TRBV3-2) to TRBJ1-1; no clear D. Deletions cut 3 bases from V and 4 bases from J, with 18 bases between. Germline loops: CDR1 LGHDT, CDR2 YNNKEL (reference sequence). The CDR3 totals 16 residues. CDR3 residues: CASSHNLLSGFTEAFF. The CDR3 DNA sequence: TGTGCCAGCAGCCACAATCTCCTAAGCGGGTTCACTGAAGCTTTCTTT.

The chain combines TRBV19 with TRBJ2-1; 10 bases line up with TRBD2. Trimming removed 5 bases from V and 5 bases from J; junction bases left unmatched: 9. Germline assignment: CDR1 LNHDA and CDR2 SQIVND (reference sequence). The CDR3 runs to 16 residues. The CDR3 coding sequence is TGTGCCAGTAGTTCTTTGTCTAGCGGGGGCCACAATGAGCAGTTCTTC. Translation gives CASSSLSSGGHNEQFF.

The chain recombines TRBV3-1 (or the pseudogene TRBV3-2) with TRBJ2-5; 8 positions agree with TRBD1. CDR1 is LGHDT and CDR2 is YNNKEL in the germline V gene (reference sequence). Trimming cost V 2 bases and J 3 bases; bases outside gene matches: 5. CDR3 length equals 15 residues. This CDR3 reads CASSQTTGGEETQYF. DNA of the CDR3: TGTGCCAGCAGCCAAACTACAGGGGGAGAAGAGACCCAGTACTTC.

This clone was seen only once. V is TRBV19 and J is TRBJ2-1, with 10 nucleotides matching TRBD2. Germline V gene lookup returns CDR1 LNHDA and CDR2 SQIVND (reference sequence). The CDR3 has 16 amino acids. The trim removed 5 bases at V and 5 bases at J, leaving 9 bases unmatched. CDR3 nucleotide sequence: TGTGCCAGTAGTCGAGTAGCGGGGGGCTCGAACAATGAGCAGTTCTTC. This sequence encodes CASSRVAGGSNNEQFF.

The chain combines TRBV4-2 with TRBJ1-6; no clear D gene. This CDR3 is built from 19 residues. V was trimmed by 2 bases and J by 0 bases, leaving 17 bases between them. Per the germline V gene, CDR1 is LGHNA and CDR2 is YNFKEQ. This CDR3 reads CASSQIGPAESSYNSPLHF. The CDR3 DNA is TGTGCCAGCAGCCAAATAGGCCCGGCGGAAAGCTCCTATAATTCACCCCTCCACTTT.

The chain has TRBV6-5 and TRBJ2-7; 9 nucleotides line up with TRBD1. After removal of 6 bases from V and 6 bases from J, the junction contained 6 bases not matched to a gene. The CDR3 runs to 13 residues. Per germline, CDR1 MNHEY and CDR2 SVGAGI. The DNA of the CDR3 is TGTGCCAGCAGAACGGGACAGGGTCGCGAGCAGTACTTC. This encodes CASRTGQGREQYF.

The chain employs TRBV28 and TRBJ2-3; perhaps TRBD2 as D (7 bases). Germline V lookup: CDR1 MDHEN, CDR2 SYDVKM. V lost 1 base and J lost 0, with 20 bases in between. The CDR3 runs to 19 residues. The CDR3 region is CASSLFGGAGDYSTDTQYF. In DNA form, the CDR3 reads TGTGCCAGCAGTTTATTTGGGGGGGCTGGGGATTATAGCACAGATACGCAGTATTTT.

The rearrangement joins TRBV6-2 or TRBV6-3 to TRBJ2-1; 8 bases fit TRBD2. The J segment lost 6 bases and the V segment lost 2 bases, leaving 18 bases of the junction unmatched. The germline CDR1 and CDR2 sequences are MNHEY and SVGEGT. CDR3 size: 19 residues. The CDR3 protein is CASSYPRDGNRGGLNEQFF. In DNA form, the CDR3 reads TGTGCCAGCAGTTACCCCCGCGATGGTAATCGGGGGGGCCTCAATGAGCAGTTCTTC.

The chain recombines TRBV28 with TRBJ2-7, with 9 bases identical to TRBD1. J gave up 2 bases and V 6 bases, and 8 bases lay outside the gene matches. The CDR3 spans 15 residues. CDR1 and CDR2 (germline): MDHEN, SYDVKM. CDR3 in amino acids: CASRNPGTGTYEQYF. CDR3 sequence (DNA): TGTGCCAGCAGAAACCCCGGGACAGGGACCTACGAGCAGTACTTC.

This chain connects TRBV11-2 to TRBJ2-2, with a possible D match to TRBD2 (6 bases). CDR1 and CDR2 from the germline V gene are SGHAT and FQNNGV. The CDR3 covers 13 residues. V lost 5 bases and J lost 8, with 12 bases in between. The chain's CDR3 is CASSPGDWGELFF. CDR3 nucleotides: TGTGCCAGCAGCCCGGGGGATTGGGGGGAGCTGTTTTTT.

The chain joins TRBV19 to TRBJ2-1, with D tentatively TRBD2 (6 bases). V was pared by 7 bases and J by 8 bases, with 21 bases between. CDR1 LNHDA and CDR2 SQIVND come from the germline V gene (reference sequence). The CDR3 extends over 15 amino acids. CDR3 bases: TGTGCCAGTATGGAGGGGCACGCGGGGATCCATGAGCAGTTCTTC. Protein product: CASMEGHAGIHEQFF.